Following are 13 T cell receptor beta chains from one sample sequenced in a study of blood T cell repertoires in COVID-19 (dated by TCRdb to about 2020). Library preparation was by the immunoSEQ multiplex PCR assay. TCRdb took this table from immuneACCESS and kept in-frame rearrangements with V and J called. Such tables lack part of the clones; where checked against another copy, unresolved V genes explain under half of the gap, and the rest is unexplained. The sample table shows about 100,000 clones, and roughly 88% are seen once. Together, the top ten hold 5% of the sample. Sequencing input: peripheral blood. All receptors come from a human donor in a cohort sampled during active COVID-19.

The CDR3 here is CASSIYRQPYNEQFF. CDR3 DNA sequence: TGTGCCAGTAGTATCTACAGACAGCCTTACAATGAGCAGTTCTTC. The chain joins TRBV19 to TRBJ2-1; TRBD1 is a possible D gene (5 bases). CDR1 is LNHDA and CDR2 is SQIVND in the germline V gene (reference sequence). The V and J ends lost 3 bases and 4 bases respectively, with 13 bases between them. The CDR3 runs 15 residues. Based on the CDR3 plus reference TRBV19 and TRBJ2-1, the full variable domain is DGGITQSPKYLFRKEGQNVTLSCEQNLNHDAMYWYRQDPGQGLRLIYYSQIVNDFQKGDIAEGYSVSREKKESFPLTVTSAQKNPTAFYLCASSIYRQPYNEQFFGPGTRLTVL.

The chain employs TRBV29-1 and TRBJ2-2, with 7 bases lining up with TRBD1. CDR1 and CDR2 from the germline V gene are SQVTM and ANQGSEA. The CDR3 is 15 amino acids. J gave up 2 bases and V 6 bases, and 9 bases lay outside the gene matches. CDR3 loop: CSVAGTALNTGELFF. CDR3 DNA sequence: TGCAGCGTGGCTGGGACAGCACTCAACACCGGGGAGCTGTTTTTT.

The chain combines TRBV6-5 with TRBJ1-1; 12 positions agree with TRBD1. The CDR3 totals 15 residues. The germline CDR1 and CDR2 sequences are MNHEY and SVGAGI. V shed 7 bases, J shed 7 bases, and the junction held 10 bases outside the gene matches. Here the CDR3 DNA reads TGTGCCAGCATACTAGAAGGGACAGGGGGCCGTGAAGCTTTCTTT. This sequence encodes CASILEGTGGREAFF.

V gene TRBV27 combines with J gene TRBJ2-7; no reliable D call. V was clipped by 5 bases and J by 4 bases, with 9 bases between them. The germline V gene encodes CDR1 MNHEY and CDR2 SMNVEV (reference sequence). The CDR3 covers 12 residues. CDR3 region: CASSPPGYEQYF. In DNA, the CDR3 is TGTGCCAGCAGTCCGCCCGGGTACGAGCAGTACTTC.

V gene TRBV11-1 combines with J gene TRBJ2-6; 7 nucleotides agree with TRBD1. V gave up 5 bases and J gave up 0 bases; unmatched junction bases: 1. Germline loops: CDR1 SGHAT, CDR2 FQDESV (reference sequence). The CDR3 has 15 amino acids. The CDR3 reads CASSHRGSGANVLTF. The CDR3 nucleotides read TGTGCCAGCAGCCACAGGGGCTCTGGGGCCAACGTCCTGACTTTC.

The J gene is TRBJ2-7, the V gene TRBV19, with 9 bases fitting TRBD1. Germline V gene data show CDR1 as LNHDA and CDR2 as SQIVND (reference sequence). The V and J ends lost 5 bases and 3 bases, in that order; junction bases with no gene match: 5. CDR3 length: 14 residues. This CDR3 is CASSEGQGGYEQYF. The CDR3 DNA sequence: TGTGCCAGTAGTGAGGGACAGGGAGGCTACGAGCAGTACTTC.

The rearrangement joins TRBV6-2 or TRBV6-3 to TRBJ1-2; perhaps TRBD1 as D (6 bases). Looked up from germline, CDR1 is MNHEY and CDR2 is SVGEGT. V lost 5 bases and J lost 6, with 16 bases in between. There are 14 residues in the CDR3. CDR3 bases: TGTGCCAGCAGTGCGCTGGGGACATCGGATGGCTACACCTTC. Translating it yields CASSALGTSDGYTF.

The chain combines TRBV28 with TRBJ1-1; 10 bases are shared with TRBD1. The germline CDR1 and CDR2 sequences are MDHEN and SYDVKM. CDR3 size: 17 residues. The trim removed 4 bases at V and 4 bases at J, leaving 12 bases unmatched. CDR3 amino acids: CASSSLIGTGVRTEAFF. DNA of the CDR3: TGTGCCAGCAGTTCGTTAATTGGGACAGGGGTTCGCACTGAAGCTTTCTTT.

The V and J genes are TRBV10-1 and TRBJ2-5; 7 bases align to TRBD2. The CDR3 has 17 amino acids. From germline, CDR1 is WNHNN and CDR2 SYGVQD (reference sequence). The ends lost 3 bases at V and 2 bases at J; junction bases unmatched: 12. In DNA, the CDR3 is TGCGCCAGCAGTGATGGAGGTGGTAGCGGGCCTCAAGAGACCCAGTACTTC. Residues: CASSDGGGSGPQETQYF.

V gene TRBV6-1 combines with J gene TRBJ2-3, with 7 bases identical to TRBD2. The CDR3 runs 16 residues. Germline V gene data show CDR1 as MNHNS and CDR2 as SASEGT. V gave up 4 bases and J gave up 1 base; unmatched junction bases: 8. The CDR3 coding sequence is TGTGCCAGCAGTGGAGGGGTAGCGGGTCGCACAGATACGCAGTATTTT. Translation gives CASSGGVAGRTDTQYF.

This rearrangement joins TRBV11-2 to TRBJ2-1, with D possibly matching TRBD2 (5 bases). V lost 5 bases to trimming and J lost 2 bases, with 19 bases between them. The germline gives CDR1 SGHAT, CDR2 FQNNGV. CDR3 length equals 17 residues. In DNA, the CDR3 is TGTGCCAGCAGCGAAGCGTTGAGGGCAACAACCTACAATGAGCAGTTCTTC. This translates into CASSEALRATTYNEQFF.

The chain carries TRBV27 and TRBJ1-4; TRBD1 might be the D (5 bases). This CDR3 comprises 14 residues. Trimming left V 6 bases short and J 6 bases short, with 14 bases between. Germline assignment: CDR1 MNHEY and CDR2 SMNVEV (reference sequence). CDR3 in amino acids: CASSLGPRHEKLFF. The CDR3 DNA follows: TGTGCCAGCAGCCTGGGGCCCCGCCATGAAAAACTGTTTTTT. The variable domain in full, completed from reference TRBV27 and TRBJ1-4, reads EAQVTQNPRYLITVTGKKLTVTCSQNMNHEYMSWYRQDPGLGLRQIYYSMNVEVTDKGDVPEGYKVSRKEKRNFPLILESPSPNQTSLYFCASSLGPRHEKLFFGSGTQLSVL.

This clone was detected a few times. The CDR3 DNA follows: TGTGCCAGCAGCTTAGGGGGATACGAGCAGTACTTC. This gives the protein CASSLGGYEQYF. The rearrangement uses TRBV5-5 and TRBJ2-7; D is perhaps TRBD1 (6 bases). Trimming stripped 2 bases from V and 4 bases from J, with 7 bases between. The CDR3 consists of 12 residues. CDR1 and CDR2 (germline): SGHKS, YYEKEE (reference sequence).